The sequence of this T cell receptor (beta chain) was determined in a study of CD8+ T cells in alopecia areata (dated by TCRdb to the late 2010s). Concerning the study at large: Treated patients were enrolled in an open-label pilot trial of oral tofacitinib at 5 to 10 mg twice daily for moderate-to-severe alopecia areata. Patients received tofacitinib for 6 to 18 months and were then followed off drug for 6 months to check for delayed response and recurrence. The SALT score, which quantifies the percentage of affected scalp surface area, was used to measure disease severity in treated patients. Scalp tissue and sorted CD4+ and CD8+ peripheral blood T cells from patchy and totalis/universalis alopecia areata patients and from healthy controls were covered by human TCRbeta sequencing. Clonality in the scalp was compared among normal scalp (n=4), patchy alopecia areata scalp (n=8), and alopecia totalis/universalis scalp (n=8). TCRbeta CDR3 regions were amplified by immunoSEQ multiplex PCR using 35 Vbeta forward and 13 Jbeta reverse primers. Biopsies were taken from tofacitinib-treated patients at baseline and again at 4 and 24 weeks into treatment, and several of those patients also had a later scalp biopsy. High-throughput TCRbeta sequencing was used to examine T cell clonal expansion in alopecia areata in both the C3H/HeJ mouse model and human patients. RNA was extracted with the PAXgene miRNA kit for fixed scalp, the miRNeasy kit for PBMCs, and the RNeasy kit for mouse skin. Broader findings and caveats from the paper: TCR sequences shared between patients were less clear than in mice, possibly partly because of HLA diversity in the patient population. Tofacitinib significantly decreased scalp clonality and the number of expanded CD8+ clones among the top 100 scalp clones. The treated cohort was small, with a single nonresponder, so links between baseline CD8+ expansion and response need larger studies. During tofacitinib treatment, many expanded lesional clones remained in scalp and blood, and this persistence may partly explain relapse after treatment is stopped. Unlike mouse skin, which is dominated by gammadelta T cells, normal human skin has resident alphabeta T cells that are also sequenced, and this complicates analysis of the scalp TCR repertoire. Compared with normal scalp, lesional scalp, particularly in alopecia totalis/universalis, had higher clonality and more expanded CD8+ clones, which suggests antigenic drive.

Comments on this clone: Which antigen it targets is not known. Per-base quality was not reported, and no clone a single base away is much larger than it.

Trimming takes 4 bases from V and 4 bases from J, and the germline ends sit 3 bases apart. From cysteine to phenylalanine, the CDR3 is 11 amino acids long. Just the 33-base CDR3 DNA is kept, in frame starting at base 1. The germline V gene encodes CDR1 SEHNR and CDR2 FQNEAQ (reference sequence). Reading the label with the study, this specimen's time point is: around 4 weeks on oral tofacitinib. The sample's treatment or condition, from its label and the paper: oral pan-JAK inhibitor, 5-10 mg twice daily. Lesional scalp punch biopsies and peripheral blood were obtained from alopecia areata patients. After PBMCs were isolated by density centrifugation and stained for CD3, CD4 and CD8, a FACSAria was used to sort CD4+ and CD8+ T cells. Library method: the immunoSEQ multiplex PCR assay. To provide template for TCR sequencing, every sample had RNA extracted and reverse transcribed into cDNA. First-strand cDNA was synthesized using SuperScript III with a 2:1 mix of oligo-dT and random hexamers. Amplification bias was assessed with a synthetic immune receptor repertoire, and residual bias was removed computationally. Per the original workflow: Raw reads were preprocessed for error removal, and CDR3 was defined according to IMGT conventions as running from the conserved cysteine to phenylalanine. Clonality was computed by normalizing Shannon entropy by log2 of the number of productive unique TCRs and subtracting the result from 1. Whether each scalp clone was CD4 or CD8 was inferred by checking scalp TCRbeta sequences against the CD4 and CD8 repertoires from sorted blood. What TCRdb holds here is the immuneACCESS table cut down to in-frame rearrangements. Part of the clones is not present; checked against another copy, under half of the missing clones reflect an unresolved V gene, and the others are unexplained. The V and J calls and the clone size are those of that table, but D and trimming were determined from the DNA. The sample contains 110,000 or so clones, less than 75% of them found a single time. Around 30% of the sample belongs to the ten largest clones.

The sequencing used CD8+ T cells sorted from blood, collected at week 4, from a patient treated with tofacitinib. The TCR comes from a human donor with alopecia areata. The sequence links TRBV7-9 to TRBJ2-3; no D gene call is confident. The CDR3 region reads CASSSPDTQYF. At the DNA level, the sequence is TGTGCCAGCAGCTCACCAGATACGCAGTATTTT. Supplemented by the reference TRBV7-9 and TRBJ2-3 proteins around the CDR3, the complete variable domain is DTGVSQNPRHKITKRGQNVTFRCDPISEHNRLYWYRQTLGQGPEFLTYFQNEAQLEKSRLLSDRFSAERPKGSFSTLEIQRTEQGDSAMYLCASSSPDTQYFGPGTRLTVL.